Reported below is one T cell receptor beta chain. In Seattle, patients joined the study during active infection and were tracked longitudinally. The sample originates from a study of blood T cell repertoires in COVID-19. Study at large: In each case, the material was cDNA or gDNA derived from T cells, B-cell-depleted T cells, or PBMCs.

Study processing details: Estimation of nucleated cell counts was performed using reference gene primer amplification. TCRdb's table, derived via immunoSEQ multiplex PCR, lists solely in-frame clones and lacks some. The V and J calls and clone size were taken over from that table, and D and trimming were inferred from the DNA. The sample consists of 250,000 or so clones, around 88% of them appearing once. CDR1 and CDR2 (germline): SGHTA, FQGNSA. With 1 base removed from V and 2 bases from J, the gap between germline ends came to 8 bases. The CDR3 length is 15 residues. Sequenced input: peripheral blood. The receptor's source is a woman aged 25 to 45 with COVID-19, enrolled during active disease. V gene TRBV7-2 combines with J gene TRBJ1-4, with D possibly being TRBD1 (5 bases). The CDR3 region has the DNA TGTGCCAGCAGCTTAGTCGGGGGTACTAATGAAAAACTGTTTTTT. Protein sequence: CASSLVGGTNEKLFF.